The 16 T cell receptor beta chains reported below all come from one sample, sequenced in a study of blood T cell repertoires in COVID-19. TCRdb's table, derived via immunoSEQ multiplex PCR, lists solely in-frame clones and lacks some. This sample carries around 140,000 clones, just under 90% of them seen once, and the ten largest clones take under 9%. What was sequenced was peripheral blood. These receptor sequences come from a woman in her forties or fifties with active or convalescent COVID-19.

The rearrangement uses TRBV5-1 and TRBJ2-3; maybe TRBD1 (6 bases). With 7 bases removed from V and 2 bases from J, the gap between germline ends came to 14 bases. CDR3 length equals 14 residues. Germline CDR1 and CDR2: SGHRS and YFSETQ. CDR3 DNA: TGCGCCAGCGGACAGCAGGGGAACACAGATACGCAGTATTTT. Protein product: CASGQQGNTDTQYF.

This chain connects TRBV10-3 to TRBJ2-3; D is unclear. V lost 6 bases and J lost 3, with 4 bases in between. CDR1 is ENHRY and CDR2 is SYGVKD in the germline V gene. The CDR3 sequence is 11 residues long. CDR3 DNA sequence: TGTGCCATCAGCCGGACAGATACGCAGTATTTT. It translates to CAISRTDTQYF.

Regarding this clone: The junction departs from germline at one end; a sequencing error may be responsible. The rearrangement links TRBV24-1 to TRBJ1-2, with 9 bases aligning to TRBD1. The CDR3 sequence is 9 residues long. The germline CDR1 and CDR2 sequences are KGHDR and SFDVKD. This CDR3 is CASMPGQGF. Here the CDR3 DNA reads TGTGCCTCTATGCCGGGACAGGGCTTC.

The genes are TRBV6-2 or TRBV6-3 and TRBJ2-1, with 8 positions matching TRBD2. The trim removed 2 bases at V and 5 bases at J, leaving 2 bases unmatched. There are 14 residues in the CDR3. The germline V gene encodes CDR1 MNHEY and CDR2 SVGEGT. CDR3 in amino acids: CASSYSGRNNEQFF. In DNA, the CDR3 is TGTGCCAGCAGTTACAGCGGGAGAAACAATGAGCAGTTCTTC.

CDR3: CASSFQSPGQGTFGANVLTF. The CDR3 DNA is TGCGCCAGCTCCTTCCAATCCCCGGGACAGGGGACCTTTGGGGCCAACGTCCTGACTTTC. The rearrangement uses TRBV5-1 and TRBJ2-6; the match to TRBD1 covers 10 bases. CDR3 length equals 20 residues. V lost 7 bases and J lost 3; bases outside the gene matches: 19. CDR1 and CDR2 from the germline V gene are SGHRS and YFSETQ.

The V and J genes are TRBV7-9 and TRBJ2-2, with D possibly TRBD2 on 6 matching bases. This CDR3 region has 14 residues. V dropped 8 bases and J dropped 3 bases, with 13 bases sitting between them. Germline assignment: CDR1 SEHNR and CDR2 FQNEAQ (reference sequence). In DNA, the CDR3 is TGTGCCAGCCGACGAGCGGGCGACACCGGGGAGCTGTTTTTT. Translated, it gives CASRRAGDTGELFF.

The chain links TRBV6-5 to TRBJ1-2; 8 nucleotides align to TRBD1. The V segment lost 7 bases and the J segment 6 bases; nucleotides outside the gene matches: 10. Germline CDR1 MNHEY, CDR2 SVGAGI. This CDR3 region has 14 residues. CDR3: CASTPAAGGHGYTF. DNA of the CDR3: TGTGCCAGCACCCCGGCGGCAGGGGGCCATGGCTACACCTTC.

This clone was recorded at least ten times. The CDR3: CAWSPTREMYF. DNA of the CDR3: TGTGCCTGGAGCCCCACGCGGGAGATGTACTTC. The chain has TRBV30 and TRBJ2-7, with 7 bases that match TRBD2. Germline assignment: CDR1 GTSNPN and CDR2 SVGIG (reference sequence). Trimming took 3 bases from V and 12 from J; bases not matched to a gene: 8. The CDR3 contains 11 residues.

The chain carries TRBV5-4 and TRBJ2-7; TRBD2 agrees at 13 bases. V was pared by 3 bases and J by 6 bases, with 15 bases of the junction left unmatched. This CDR3 contains 18 residues. Germline CDR1 and CDR2: SGHNT and YYREEE (reference sequence). CDR3 DNA: TGTGCCAGCAGCTCGGGACTAGCGGGACCCCTTCAATTCTCCGAGCAGTACTTC. It specifies CASSSGLAGPLQFSEQYF.

The chain joins TRBV3-1 (or the pseudogene TRBV3-2) to TRBJ2-3; 7 bases are shared with TRBD2. J gave up 6 bases and V 1 base, and 10 bases lay outside the gene matches. Germline V gives CDR1 LGHDT, CDR2 YNNKEL (reference sequence). This CDR3 is 16 amino acids long. The CDR3 sequence: CASSQALAGAWDTQYF. CDR3 nucleotides: TGTGCCAGCAGCCAAGCCTTGGCGGGAGCTTGGGATACGCAGTATTTT.

The chain links TRBV4-3 to TRBJ1-3; TRBD1 is a possible D gene (5 bases). From germline, CDR1 is LGHNA and CDR2 YSLEER. The CDR3 contains 15 residues. Trimming cost V 3 bases and J 0 bases, with 9 bases left between them. The CDR3 DNA sequence: TGCGCCAGCAGCCATACAGGAGACTCTGGAAACACCATATATTTT. It codes for CASSHTGDSGNTIYF.

This clone was detected only once. V is TRBV9 and J is TRBJ2-1; tentative D call: TRBD1 (7 bases). CDR3 length equals 15 residues. Germline V CDR1 and CDR2: SGDLS, YYNGEE. V was shortened by 3 bases and J by 4 bases, with 14 bases between the two germline ends. CDR3 coding DNA: TGTGCCAGCAGCGGCGGGACAGCGAGTTACAATGAGCAGTTCTTC. Translating it yields CASSGGTASYNEQFF.

The genes are TRBV11-2 and TRBJ2-1, with no clear D. The CDR3 is 11 residues long. Trimming left V 6 bases short and J 8 bases short, with 8 bases between. The germline gives CDR1 SGHAT, CDR2 FQNNGV. This CDR3 reads CASRTGDEQFF. The DNA for the CDR3 is TGTGCCAGCAGAACGGGTGATGAGCAGTTCTTC.

This clone is a singleton in its sample. This sequence joins TRBV27 and TRBJ1-6; 8 bases line up with TRBD1. CDR3 length: 16 residues. The junction had 6 bases not matched to a gene; V was cut back by 0 bases and J by 8 bases. CDR1 and CDR2 from the germline V gene are MNHEY and SMNVEV (reference sequence). CDR3 amino acids: CASSLSTTGADSPLHF. As DNA, the CDR3 is TGTGCCAGCAGTTTATCCACGACAGGGGCCGATTCACCCCTCCACTTT.

This sequence joins TRBV7-9 and TRBJ1-2; 10 nucleotides align to TRBD1. The CDR3 sequence is 19 residues long. Trimming cost V 5 bases and J 0 bases; bases outside gene matches: 15. Germline V gives CDR1 SEHNR, CDR2 FQNEAQ (reference sequence). This CDR3 reads CASSPQQGTGAIANYGYTF. Here the CDR3 DNA reads TGTGCCAGCAGCCCCCAACAAGGGACAGGGGCCATAGCTAACTATGGCTACACCTTC.

There are a few counts of this clone. The V gene is TRBV6-2 or TRBV6-3, the J gene TRBJ2-7; a weak D match, TRBD1 (6 bases). This CDR3 contains 15 residues. Germline lookup yields CDR1 MNHEY and CDR2 SVGEGT. V lost 6 bases to trimming and J lost 3 bases, with 18 bases between them. The CDR3 sequence: CASSLRNTGLYEQYF. Here the CDR3 DNA reads TGTGCCAGCAGCCTCCGAAACACAGGGCTCTACGAGCAGTACTTC.